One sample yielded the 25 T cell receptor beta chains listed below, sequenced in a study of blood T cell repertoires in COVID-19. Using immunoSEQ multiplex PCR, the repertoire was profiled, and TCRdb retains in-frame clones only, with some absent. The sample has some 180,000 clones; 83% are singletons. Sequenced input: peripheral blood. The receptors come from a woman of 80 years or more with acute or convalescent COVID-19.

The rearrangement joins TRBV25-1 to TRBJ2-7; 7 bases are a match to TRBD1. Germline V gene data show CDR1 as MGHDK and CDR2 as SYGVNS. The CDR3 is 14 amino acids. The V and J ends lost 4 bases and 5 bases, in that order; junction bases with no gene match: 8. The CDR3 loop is CASSGPQGYDEQYF. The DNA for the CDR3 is TGTGCCAGCAGTGGGCCACAGGGGTACGACGAGCAGTACTTC.

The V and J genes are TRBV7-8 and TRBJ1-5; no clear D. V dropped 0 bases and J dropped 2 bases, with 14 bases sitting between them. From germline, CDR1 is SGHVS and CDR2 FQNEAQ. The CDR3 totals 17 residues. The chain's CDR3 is CASSLARRFGRNQPQHF. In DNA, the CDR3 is TGTGCCAGCAGCTTAGCGCGGAGGTTTGGGCGCAATCAGCCCCAGCATTTT.

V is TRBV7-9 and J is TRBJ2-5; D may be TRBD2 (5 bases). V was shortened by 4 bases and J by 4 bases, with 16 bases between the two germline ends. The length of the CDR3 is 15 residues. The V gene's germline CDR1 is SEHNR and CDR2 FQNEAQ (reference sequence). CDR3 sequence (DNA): TGTGCCAGCAGCTCAAAGGGCGGGTACGGAGAGACCCAGTACTTC. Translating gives CASSSKGGYGETQYF.

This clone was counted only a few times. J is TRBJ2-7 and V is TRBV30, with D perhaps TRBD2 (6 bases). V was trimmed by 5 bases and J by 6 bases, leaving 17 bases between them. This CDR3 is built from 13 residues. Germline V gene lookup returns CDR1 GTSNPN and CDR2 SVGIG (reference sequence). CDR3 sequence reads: CAWSTETGSEQYF. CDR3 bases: TGTGCCTGGTCGACGGAAACCGGGAGCGAGCAGTACTTC. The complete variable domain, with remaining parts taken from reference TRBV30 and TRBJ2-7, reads SQTIHQWPATLVQPVGSPLSLECTVEGTSNPNLYWYRQAAGRGLQLLFYSVGIGQISSEVPQNLSASRPQDRQFILSSKKLLLSDSGFYLCAWSTETGSEQYFGPGTRLTVT.

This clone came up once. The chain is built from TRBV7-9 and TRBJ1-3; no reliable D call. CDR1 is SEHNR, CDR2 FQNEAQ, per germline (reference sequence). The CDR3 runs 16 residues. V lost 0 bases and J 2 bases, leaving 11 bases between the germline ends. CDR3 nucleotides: TGTGCCAGCAGCTTAGCCGAGGTTAGAGCTGGAAACACCATATATTTT. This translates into CASSLAEVRAGNTIYF.

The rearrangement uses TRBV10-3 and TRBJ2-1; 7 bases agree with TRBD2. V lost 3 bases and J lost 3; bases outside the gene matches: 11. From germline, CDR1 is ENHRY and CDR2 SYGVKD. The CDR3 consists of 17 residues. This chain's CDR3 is CAISDSIRLAHYNEQFF. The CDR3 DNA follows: TGTGCCATCAGTGATTCCATCCGACTAGCCCACTACAATGAGCAGTTCTTC.

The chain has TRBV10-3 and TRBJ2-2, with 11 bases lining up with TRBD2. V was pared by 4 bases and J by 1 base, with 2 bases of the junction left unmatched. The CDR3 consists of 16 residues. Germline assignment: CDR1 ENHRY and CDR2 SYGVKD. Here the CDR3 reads CAISGTSGGNTGELFF. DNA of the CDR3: TGTGCCATCAGTGGAACTAGCGGGGGGAACACCGGGGAGCTGTTTTTT.

In DNA, the CDR3 is TGTGCCAGCAGCTCCCTCGAAGAGGCCTCCAGAGAGACCCAGTACTTC. It specifies CASSSLEEASRETQYF. This chain joins TRBV7-9 and TRBJ2-5; D unclear. Trimming removed 4 bases at V and 4 bases at J, with 19 bases between. This CDR3 spans 16 amino acids. Germline V gene data show CDR1 as SEHNR and CDR2 as FQNEAQ (reference sequence). Variable domain in full (rest from reference TRBV7-9 and TRBJ2-5): DTGVSQNPRHKITKRGQNVTFRCDPISEHNRLYWYRQTLGQGPEFLTYFQNEAQLEKSRLLSDRFSAERPKGSFSTLEIQRTEQGDSAMYLCASSSLEEASRETQYFGPGTRLLVL.

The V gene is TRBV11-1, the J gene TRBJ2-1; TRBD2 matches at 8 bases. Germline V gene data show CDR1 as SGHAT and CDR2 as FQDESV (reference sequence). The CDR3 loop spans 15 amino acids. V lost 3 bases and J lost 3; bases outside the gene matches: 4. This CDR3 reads CASSFGGALYNEQFF. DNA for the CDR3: TGTGCCAGCAGCTTCGGGGGGGCTCTCTACAATGAGCAGTTCTTC.

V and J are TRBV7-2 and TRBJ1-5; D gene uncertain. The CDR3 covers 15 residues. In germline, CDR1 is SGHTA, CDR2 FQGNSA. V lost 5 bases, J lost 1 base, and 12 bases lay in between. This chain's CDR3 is CASSTWTGSNQPQHF. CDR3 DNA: TGTGCCAGCAGCACCTGGACGGGGAGCAATCAGCCCCAGCATTTT.

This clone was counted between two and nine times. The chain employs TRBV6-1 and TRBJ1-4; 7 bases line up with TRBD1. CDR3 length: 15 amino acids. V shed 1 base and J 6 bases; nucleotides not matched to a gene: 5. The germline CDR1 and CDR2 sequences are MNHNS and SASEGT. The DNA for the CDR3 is TGTGCCAGCAGTGAAGGGTGGGACAGTGATGAAAAACTGTTTTTT. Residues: CASSEGWDSDEKLFF.

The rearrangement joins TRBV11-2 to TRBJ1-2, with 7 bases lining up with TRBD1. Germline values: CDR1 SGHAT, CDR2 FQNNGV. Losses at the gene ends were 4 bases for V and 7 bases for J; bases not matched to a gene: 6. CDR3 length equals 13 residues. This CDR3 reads CASSSFRQGGYTF. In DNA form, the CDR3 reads TGTGCCAGCAGCTCCTTCAGACAGGGTGGCTACACCTTC.

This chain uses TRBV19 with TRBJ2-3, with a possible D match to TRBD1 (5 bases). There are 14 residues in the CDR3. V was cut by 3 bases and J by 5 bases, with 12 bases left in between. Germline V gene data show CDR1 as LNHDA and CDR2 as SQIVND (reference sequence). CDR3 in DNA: TGTGCCAGTAGTATTGGACAATCAGTAGATACGCAGTATTTT. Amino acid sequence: CASSIGQSVDTQYF.

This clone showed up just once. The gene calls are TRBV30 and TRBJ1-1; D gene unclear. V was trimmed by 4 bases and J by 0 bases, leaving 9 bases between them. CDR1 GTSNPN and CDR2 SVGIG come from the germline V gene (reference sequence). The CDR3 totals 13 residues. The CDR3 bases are TGTGCCTGGACGCAGGTCATGAACACTGAAGCTTTCTTT. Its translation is CAWTQVMNTEAFF.

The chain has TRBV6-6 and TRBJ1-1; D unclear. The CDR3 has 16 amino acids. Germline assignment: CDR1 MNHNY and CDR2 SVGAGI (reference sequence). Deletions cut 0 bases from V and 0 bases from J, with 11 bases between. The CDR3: CASSYSMVTMNTEAFF. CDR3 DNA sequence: TGTGCCAGCAGTTACTCGATGGTTACTATGAACACTGAAGCTTTCTTT.

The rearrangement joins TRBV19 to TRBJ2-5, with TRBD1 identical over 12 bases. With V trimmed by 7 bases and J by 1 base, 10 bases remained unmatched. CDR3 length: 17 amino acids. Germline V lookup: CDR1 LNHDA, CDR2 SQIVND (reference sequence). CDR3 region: CASTPGQGARGQETQYF. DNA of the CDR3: TGTGCCAGTACTCCGGGACAGGGGGCAAGAGGCCAAGAGACCCAGTACTTC.

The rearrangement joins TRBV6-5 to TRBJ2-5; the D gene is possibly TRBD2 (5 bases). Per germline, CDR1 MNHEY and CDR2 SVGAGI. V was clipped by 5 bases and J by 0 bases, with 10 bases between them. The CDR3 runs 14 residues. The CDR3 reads CASSRGLYQETQYF. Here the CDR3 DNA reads TGTGCCAGCAGTAGAGGACTGTACCAAGAGACCCAGTACTTC.

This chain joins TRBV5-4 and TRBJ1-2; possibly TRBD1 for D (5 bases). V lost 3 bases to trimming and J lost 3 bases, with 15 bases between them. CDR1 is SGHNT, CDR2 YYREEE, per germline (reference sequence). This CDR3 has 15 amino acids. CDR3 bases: TGTGCCAGCAGCTCGCCAGGGATTTTTGACTATGGCTACACCTTC. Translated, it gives CASSSPGIFDYGYTF. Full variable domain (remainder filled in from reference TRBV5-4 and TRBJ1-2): ETGVTQSPTHLIKTRGQQVTLRCSSQSGHNTVSWYQQALGQGPQFIFQYYREEENGRGNFPPRFSGLQFPNYSSELNVNALELDDSALYLCASSSPGIFDYGYTFGSGTRLTVV.

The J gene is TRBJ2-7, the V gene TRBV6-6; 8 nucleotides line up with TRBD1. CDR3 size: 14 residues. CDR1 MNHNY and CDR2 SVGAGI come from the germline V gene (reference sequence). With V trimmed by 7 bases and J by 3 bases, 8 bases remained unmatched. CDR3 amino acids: CASTLDRDFYEQYF. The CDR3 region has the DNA TGTGCCAGCACCCTGGACAGGGACTTCTACGAGCAGTACTTC.

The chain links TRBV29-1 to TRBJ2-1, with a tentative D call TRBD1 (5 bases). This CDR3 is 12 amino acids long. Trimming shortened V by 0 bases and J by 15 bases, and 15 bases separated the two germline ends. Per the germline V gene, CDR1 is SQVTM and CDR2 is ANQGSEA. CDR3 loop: CSVEESGPQAFF. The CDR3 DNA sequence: TGCAGCGTTGAAGAATCAGGGCCGCAGGCGTTCTTC.

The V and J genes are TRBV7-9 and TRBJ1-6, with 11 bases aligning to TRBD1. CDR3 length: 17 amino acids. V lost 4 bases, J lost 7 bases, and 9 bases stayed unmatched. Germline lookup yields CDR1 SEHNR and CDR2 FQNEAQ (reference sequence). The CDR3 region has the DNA TGTGCCAGCAGCTGGGCAGGACAGGGGGCTGGCAATTCACCCCTCCACTTT. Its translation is CASSWAGQGAGNSPLHF.

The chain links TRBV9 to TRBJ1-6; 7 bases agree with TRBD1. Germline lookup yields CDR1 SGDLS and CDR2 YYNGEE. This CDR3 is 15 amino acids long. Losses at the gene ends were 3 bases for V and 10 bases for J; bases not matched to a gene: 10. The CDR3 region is CASSASPQGGSPLHF. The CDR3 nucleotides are TGTGCCAGCAGCGCCAGTCCCCAGGGGGGATCACCCCTCCACTTT.

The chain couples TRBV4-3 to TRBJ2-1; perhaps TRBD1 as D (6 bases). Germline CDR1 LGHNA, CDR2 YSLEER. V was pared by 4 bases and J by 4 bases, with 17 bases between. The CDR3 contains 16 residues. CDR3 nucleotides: TGCGCCAGCAGCCCTCAAGTGGGGACACTGTACAATGAGCAGTTCTTC. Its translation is CASSPQVGTLYNEQFF.

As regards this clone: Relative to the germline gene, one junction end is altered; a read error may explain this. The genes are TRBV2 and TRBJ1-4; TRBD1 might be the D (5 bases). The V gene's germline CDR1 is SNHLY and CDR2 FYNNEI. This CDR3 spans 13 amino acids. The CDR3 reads CASSESGVRGQDF. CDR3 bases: TGTGCCAGCAGTGAAAGCGGGGTCCGGGGCCAGGATTTT.

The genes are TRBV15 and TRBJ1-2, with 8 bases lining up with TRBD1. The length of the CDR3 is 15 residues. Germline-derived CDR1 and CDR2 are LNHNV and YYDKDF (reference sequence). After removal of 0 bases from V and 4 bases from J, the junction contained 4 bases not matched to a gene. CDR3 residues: CATSRDRQGAYGYTF. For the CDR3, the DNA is TGTGCCACCAGCAGAGATAGGCAGGGGGCCTATGGCTACACCTTC.